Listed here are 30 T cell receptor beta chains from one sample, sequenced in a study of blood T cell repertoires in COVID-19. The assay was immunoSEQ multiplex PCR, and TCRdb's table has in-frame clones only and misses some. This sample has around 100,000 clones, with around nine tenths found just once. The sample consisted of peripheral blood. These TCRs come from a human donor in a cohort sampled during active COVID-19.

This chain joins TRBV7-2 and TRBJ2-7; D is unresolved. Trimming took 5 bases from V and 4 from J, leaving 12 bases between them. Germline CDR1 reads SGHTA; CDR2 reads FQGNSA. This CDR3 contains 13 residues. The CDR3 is CASSPRSPYEQYF. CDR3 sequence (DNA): TGTGCCAGCAGCCCTCGAAGCCCATACGAGCAGTACTTC.

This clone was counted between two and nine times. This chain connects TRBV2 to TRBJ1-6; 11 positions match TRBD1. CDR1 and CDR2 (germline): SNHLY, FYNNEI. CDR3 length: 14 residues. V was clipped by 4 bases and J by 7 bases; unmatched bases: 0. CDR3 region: CASSGDRGNSPLHF. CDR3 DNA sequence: TGTGCCAGCAGTGGGGACAGGGGGAATTCACCCCTCCACTTT.

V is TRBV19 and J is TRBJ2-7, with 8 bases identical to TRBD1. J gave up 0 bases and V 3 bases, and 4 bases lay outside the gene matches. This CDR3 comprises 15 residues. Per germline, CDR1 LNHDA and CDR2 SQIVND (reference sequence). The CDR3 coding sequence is TGTGCCAGTAGTATTTCAGGGGGCGTCTCCTACGAGCAGTACTTC. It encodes CASSISGGVSYEQYF.

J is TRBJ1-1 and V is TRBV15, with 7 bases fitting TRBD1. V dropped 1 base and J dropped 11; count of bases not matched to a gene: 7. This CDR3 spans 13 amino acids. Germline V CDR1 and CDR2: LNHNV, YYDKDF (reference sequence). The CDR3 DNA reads TGTGCCACCAGCAGAGTTGGGCCGGACAGGGCTTTCTTT. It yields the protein CATSRVGPDRAFF.

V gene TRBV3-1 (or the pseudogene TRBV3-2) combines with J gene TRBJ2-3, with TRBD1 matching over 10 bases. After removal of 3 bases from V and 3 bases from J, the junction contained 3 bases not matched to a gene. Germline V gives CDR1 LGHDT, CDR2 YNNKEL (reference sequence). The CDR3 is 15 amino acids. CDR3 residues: CASSHGDRGTDTQYF. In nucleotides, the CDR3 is TGTGCCAGCAGCCATGGGGACAGGGGAACAGATACGCAGTATTTT.

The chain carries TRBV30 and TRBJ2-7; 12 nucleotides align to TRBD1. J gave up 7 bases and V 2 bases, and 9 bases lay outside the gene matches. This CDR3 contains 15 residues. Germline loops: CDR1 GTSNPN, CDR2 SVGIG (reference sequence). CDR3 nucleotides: TGTGCCTGGAGTTTATGGGGACAGGGGGCGAAAGAGCAGTACTTC. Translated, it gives CAWSLWGQGAKEQYF. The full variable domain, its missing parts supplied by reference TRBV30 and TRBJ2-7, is SQTIHQWPATLVQPVGSPLSLECTVEGTSNPNLYWYRQAAGRGLQLLFYSVGIGQISSEVPQNLSASRPQDRQFILSSKKLLLSDSGFYLCAWSLWGQGAKEQYFGPGTRLTVT.

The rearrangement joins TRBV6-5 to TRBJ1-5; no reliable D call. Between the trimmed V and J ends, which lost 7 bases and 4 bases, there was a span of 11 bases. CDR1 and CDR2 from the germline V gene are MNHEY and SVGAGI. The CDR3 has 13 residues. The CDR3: CASKADKNQPQHF. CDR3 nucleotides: TGTGCCAGCAAGGCAGACAAGAATCAGCCCCAGCATTTT.

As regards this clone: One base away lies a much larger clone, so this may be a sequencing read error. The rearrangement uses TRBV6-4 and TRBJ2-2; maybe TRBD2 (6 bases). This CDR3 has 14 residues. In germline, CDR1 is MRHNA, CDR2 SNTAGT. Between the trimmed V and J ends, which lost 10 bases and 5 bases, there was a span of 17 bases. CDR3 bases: TGTGCCAACAGCAATGAGGGAGGAACCGGGGAGCTGTTTTTT. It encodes CANSNEGGTGELFF.

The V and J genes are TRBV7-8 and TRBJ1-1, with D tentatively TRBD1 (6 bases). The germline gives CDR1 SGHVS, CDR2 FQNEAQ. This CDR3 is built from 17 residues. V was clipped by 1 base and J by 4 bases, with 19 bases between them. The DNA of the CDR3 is TGTGCCAGCAGCTTAGTTTTGGGGGGCGGGAGGAGCACTGAAGCTTTCTTT. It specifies CASSLVLGGGRSTEAFF.

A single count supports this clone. The CDR3 region is CASSDGTSGSSYNEQFF. The CDR3 DNA reads as TGCGCCAGCAGTGACGGGACTAGCGGGAGCTCCTACAATGAGCAGTTCTTC. The J gene is TRBJ2-1, the V gene TRBV5-1, with TRBD2 identical over 14 bases. The V gene's germline CDR1 is SGHRS and CDR2 YFSETQ. With V trimmed by 5 bases and J by 0 bases, 4 bases remained unmatched. The CDR3 has 17 amino acids.

In DNA form, the CDR3 reads TGTGCCAGTACCCCCACGGGAGGGGGAACCGGGGAGCTGTTTTTT. Its protein product is CASTPTGGGTGELFF. The chain couples TRBV19 to TRBJ2-2; 8 bases agree with TRBD2. V lost 7 bases and J lost 5; bases outside the gene matches: 9. There are 15 residues in the CDR3. Looked up from germline, CDR1 is LNHDA and CDR2 is SQIVND (reference sequence).

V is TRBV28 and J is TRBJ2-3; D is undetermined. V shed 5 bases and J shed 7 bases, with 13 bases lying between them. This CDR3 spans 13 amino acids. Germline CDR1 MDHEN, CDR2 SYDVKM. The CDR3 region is CASSLSNAYTQYF. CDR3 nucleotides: TGTGCCAGCAGTCTGTCGAATGCGTATACGCAGTATTTT.

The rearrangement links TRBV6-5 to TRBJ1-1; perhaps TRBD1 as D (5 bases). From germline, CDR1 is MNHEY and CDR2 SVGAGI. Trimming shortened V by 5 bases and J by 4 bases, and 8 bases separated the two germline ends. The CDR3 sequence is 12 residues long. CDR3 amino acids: CASSRGGTEAFF. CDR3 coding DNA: TGTGCCAGCAGTCGGGGGGGCACTGAAGCTTTCTTT.

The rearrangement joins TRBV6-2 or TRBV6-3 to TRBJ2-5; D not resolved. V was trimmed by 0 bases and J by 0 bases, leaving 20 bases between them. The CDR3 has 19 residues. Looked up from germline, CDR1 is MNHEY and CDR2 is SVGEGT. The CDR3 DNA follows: TGTGCCAGCAGTTACTCGACTGGAGACCCTACTATGGACCAAGAGACCCAGTACTTC. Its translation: CASSYSTGDPTMDQETQYF.

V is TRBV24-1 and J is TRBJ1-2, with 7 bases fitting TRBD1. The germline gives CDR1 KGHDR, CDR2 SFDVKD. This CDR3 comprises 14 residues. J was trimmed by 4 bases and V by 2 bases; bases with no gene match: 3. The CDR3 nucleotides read TGTGCCACCAGTGATTCCGGGACAGCCTATGGCTACACCTTC. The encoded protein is CATSDSGTAYGYTF.

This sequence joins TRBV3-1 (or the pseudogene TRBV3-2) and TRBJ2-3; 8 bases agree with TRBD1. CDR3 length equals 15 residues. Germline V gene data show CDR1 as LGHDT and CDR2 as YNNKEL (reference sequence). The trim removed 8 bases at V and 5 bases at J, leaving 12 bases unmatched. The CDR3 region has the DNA TGTGCCAGCGTTCGAGGGACAGGTTACGGAGATACGCAGTATTTT. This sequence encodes CASVRGTGYGDTQYF.

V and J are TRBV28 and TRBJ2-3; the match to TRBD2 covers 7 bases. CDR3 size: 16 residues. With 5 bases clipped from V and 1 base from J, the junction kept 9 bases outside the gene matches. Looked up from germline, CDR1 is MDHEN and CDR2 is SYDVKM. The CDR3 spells CASSPALAEGTDTQYF. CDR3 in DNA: TGTGCCAGCAGTCCAGCGCTAGCGGAGGGCACAGATACGCAGTATTTT.

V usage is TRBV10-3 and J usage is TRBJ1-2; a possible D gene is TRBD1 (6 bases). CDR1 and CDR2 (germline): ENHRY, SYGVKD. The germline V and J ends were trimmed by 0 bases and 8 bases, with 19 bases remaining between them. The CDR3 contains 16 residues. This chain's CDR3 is CAISESLQTGRRGYTF. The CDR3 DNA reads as TGTGCCATCAGTGAGTCACTTCAGACAGGCCGCAGAGGCTACACCTTC.

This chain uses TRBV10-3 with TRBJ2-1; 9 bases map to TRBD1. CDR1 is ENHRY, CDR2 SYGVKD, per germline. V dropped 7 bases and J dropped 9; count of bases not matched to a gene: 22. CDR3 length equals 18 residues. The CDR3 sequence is CAITNQARPGTGSSEQFF. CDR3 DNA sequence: TGTGCCATCACTAACCAGGCAAGACCCGGGACAGGGTCTAGTGAGCAGTTCTTC.

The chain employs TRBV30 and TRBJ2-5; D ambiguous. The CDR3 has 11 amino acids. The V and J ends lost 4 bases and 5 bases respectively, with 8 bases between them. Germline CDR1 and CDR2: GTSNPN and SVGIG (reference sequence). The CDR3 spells CAWMSKETQYF. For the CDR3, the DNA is TGTGCCTGGATGAGTAAGGAGACCCAGTACTTC. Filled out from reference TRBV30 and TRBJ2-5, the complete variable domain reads SQTIHQWPATLVQPVGSPLSLECTVEGTSNPNLYWYRQAAGRGLQLLFYSVGIGQISSEVPQNLSASRPQDRQFILSSKKLLLSDSGFYLCAWMSKETQYFGPGTRLLVL.

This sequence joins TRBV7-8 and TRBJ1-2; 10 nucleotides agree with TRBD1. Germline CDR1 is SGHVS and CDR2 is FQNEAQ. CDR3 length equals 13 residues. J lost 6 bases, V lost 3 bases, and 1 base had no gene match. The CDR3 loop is CASSLGQGHGYTF. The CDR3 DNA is TGTGCCAGCAGCTTGGGACAGGGGCATGGCTACACCTTC.

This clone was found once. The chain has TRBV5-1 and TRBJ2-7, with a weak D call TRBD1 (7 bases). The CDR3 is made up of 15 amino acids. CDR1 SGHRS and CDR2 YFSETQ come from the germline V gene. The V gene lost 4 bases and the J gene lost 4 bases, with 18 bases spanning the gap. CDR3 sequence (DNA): TGCGCCAGCAGCGGACTACAGGGGCTCCAGTACGAGCAGTACTTC. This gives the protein CASSGLQGLQYEQYF.

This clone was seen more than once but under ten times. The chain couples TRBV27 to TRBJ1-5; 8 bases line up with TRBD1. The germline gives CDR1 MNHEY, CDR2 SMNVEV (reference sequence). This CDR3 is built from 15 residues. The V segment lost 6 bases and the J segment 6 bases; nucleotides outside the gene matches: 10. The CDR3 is CASRRSQGAPQPQHF. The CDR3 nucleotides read TGTGCCAGCAGACGATCGCAGGGGGCTCCTCAGCCCCAGCATTTT.

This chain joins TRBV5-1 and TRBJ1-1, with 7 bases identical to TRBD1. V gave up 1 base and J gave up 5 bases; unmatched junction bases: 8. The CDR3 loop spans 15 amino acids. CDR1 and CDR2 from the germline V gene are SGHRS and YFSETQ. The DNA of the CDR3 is TGCGCCAGCAGCTTGTTTGGCAGGGGGACAACTGAAGCTTTCTTT. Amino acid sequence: CASSLFGRGTTEAFF.

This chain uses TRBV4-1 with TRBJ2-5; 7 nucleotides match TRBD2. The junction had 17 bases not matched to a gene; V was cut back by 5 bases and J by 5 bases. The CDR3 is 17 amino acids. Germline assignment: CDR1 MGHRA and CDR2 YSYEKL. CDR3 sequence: CASSGEVAGPRRETQYF. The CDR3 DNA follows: TGCGCCAGCAGCGGCGAAGTAGCGGGTCCGCGGCGGGAGACCCAGTACTTC.

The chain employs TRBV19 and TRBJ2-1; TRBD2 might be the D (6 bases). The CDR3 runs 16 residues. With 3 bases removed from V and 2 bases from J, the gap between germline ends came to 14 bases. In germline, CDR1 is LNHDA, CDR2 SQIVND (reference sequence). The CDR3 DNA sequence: TGTGCCAGTAGTATTACCTCCGCGGGACCCTACAATGAGCAGTTCTTC. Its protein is CASSITSAGPYNEQFF.

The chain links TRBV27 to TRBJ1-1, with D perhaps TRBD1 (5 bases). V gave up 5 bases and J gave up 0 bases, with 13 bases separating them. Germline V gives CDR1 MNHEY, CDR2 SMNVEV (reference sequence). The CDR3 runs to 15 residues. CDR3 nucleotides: TGTGCCAGCAGTCGCCGGACAACGATGAACACTGAAGCTTTCTTT. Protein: CASSRRTTMNTEAFF.

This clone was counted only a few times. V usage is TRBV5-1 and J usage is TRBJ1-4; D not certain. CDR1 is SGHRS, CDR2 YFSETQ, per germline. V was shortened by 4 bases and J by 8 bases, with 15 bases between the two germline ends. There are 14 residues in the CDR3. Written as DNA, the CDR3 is TGCGCCAGCAGCCCCTCACAGTCCTCCGAAAAACTGTTTTTT. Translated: CASSPSQSSEKLFF.

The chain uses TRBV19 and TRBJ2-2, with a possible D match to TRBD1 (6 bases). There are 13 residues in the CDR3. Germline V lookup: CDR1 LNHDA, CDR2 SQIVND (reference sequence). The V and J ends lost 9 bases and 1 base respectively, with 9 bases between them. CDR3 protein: CASPDRNTGELFF. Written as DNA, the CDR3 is TGTGCCAGCCCGGACAGGAACACCGGGGAGCTGTTTTTT.

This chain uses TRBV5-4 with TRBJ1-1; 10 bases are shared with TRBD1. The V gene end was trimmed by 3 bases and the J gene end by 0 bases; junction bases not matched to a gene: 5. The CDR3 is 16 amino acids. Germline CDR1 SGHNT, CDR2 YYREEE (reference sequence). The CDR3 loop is CASSSTGGGLNTEAFF. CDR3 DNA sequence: TGTGCCAGCAGCTCGACAGGGGGCGGCCTGAACACTGAAGCTTTCTTT.